The 20 T cell receptor beta chains below come from one sample, sequenced in a study of blood T cell repertoires in COVID-19. The table came from immunoSEQ multiplex PCR; TCRdb's copy has only in-frame clones and leaves some out. The profile shows fewer than 200,000 clones, roughly 76% of them singletons. Sample: peripheral blood. These receptors originate from a woman aged 45 to 65 with active or convalescent COVID-19.

This clone was counted at least ten times. J is TRBJ2-7 and V is TRBV30, with TRBD2 matching 8 bases. Germline V gene data show CDR1 as GTSNPN and CDR2 as SVGIG (reference sequence). V lost 0 bases to trimming and J lost 0 bases; unmatched junction nucleotides: 4. This CDR3 is 15 amino acids long. The DNA for the CDR3 is TGTGCCTGGAGTGTGGGACTAGAAATCTCCTACGAGCAGTACTTC. Encoded protein: CAWSVGLEISYEQYF.

The V and J genes are TRBV7-2 and TRBJ2-5, with D perhaps matching TRBD1 (5 bases). The CDR3 has 14 residues. Trimming removed 7 bases from V and 2 bases from J, with 14 bases in between. The V gene's germline CDR1 is SGHTA and CDR2 FQGNSA. The DNA of the CDR3 is TGTGCCAGCACCCTTCGGCAGGGACAAGAGACCCAGTACTTC. It encodes CASTLRQGQETQYF.

The table lists this clone with a few counts. The V gene is TRBV19, the J gene TRBJ1-3; D is ambiguous. Germline V lookup: CDR1 LNHDA, CDR2 SQIVND (reference sequence). The CDR3 loop spans 15 amino acids. V lost 5 bases to trimming and J lost 0 bases, with 11 bases between them. Here the CDR3 reads CASSFRRGSGNTIYF. In DNA, the CDR3 is TGTGCCAGTAGTTTCCGACGGGGCTCTGGAAACACCATATATTTT. The whole variable domain, remainder taken from reference TRBV19 and TRBJ1-3, is DGGITQSPKYLFRKEGQNVTLSCEQNLNHDAMYWYRQDPGQGLRLIYYSQIVNDFQKGDIAEGYSVSREKKESFPLTVTSAQKNPTAFYLCASSFRRGSGNTIYFGEGSWLTVV.

This clone was observed a single time. The chain carries TRBV29-1 and TRBJ1-3; possible D gene TRBD1, 6 bases. Germline V gene lookup returns CDR1 SQVTM and CDR2 ANQGSEA. With 4 bases removed from V and 0 bases from J, the gap between germline ends came to 13 bases. The CDR3 is 15 amino acids. DNA for the CDR3: TGCAGCGTTGGACATGGACAGAACTCTGGAAACACCATATATTTT. Translated: CSVGHGQNSGNTIYF.

The V and J genes are TRBV27 and TRBJ2-1, with 8 positions matching TRBD2. This CDR3 region has 15 residues. Losses at the gene ends were 5 bases for V and 6 bases for J; bases not matched to a gene: 9. Germline V lookup: CDR1 MNHEY, CDR2 SMNVEV (reference sequence). The CDR3 region has the DNA TGTGCCAGCAGTCCGGGGGGGGTCCCCGCCAATGAGCAGTTCTTC. This translates into CASSPGGVPANEQFF.

This clone was observed a handful of times. The chain carries TRBV30 and TRBJ1-2; D might be TRBD1 (5 bases). Germline V gene sequence: CDR1 GTSNPN, CDR2 SVGIG (reference sequence). There are 13 residues in the CDR3. V was trimmed by 4 bases and J by 8 bases, leaving 17 bases between them. CDR3 sequence: CAWTALGLGGYTF. As DNA, the CDR3 is TGTGCCTGGACAGCGCTGGGGCTGGGGGGCTACACCTTC.

This clone was seen once. The V gene is TRBV7-2, the J gene TRBJ2-3, with a weak D call TRBD1 (5 bases). V was shortened by 1 base and J by 2 bases, with 10 bases between the two germline ends. CDR3 length: 15 residues. Germline CDR1 SGHTA, CDR2 FQGNSA. In DNA, the CDR3 is TGTGCCAGCAGCTTAGGTATCAGGGTCACAGATACGCAGTATTTT. Its protein is CASSLGIRVTDTQYF.

The chain joins TRBV3-1 (or the pseudogene TRBV3-2) to TRBJ2-7; 8 nucleotides line up with TRBD2. This CDR3 is built from 16 residues. V gave up 0 bases and J gave up 5 bases; unmatched junction bases: 9. Germline CDR1 LGHDT, CDR2 YNNKEL (reference sequence). The CDR3 DNA follows: TGTGCCAGCAGCCAAGATTCAGGCGGGGGGCGGGACGAGCAGTACTTC. It is translated as CASSQDSGGGRDEQYF.

The chain recombines TRBV7-2 with TRBJ2-3; 14 nucleotides agree with TRBD2. The CDR3 has 16 residues. Germline-derived CDR1 and CDR2 are SGHTA and FQGNSA. V lost 6 bases, J lost 1 base, and 3 bases stayed unmatched. CDR3 loop: CASRRTSGGRTDTQYF. CDR3 coding DNA: TGTGCCAGCAGGAGGACTAGCGGGGGGCGCACAGATACGCAGTATTTT.

This clone was counted once. The chain is built from TRBV7-2 and TRBJ1-1, with TRBD1 identical over 7 bases. V shed 4 bases, J shed 4 bases, and the junction held 9 bases outside the gene matches. CDR1 and CDR2 (germline): SGHTA, FQGNSA. The CDR3 has 15 residues. CDR3 nucleotides: TGTGCCAGCAGCTCCCGGTCAGGGGGGCCCACTGAAGCTTTCTTT. Its protein product is CASSSRSGGPTEAFF.

The chain joins TRBV19 to TRBJ2-1; D is ambiguous. Trimming removed 1 base at V and 6 bases at J, with 16 bases between. The germline V gene has CDR1 LNHDA and CDR2 SQIVND (reference sequence). The CDR3 is made up of 16 amino acids. The CDR3 is CASSIGGSLRFNEQFF. The CDR3 nucleotides are TGTGCCAGTAGTATAGGAGGAAGTTTGCGGTTCAATGAGCAGTTCTTC.

This clone was counted only a few times. This rearrangement joins TRBV19 to TRBJ1-6; 10 positions agree with TRBD1. This CDR3 has 15 residues. In germline, CDR1 is LNHDA, CDR2 SQIVND (reference sequence). After removal of 4 bases from V and 7 bases from J, the junction contained 4 bases not matched to a gene. The CDR3 sequence: CASSRQGASNSPLHF. Here the CDR3 DNA reads TGTGCCAGTAGTAGACAGGGGGCCAGCAATTCACCCCTCCACTTT.

V is TRBV27 and J is TRBJ1-5, with a possible D match to TRBD1 (5 bases). The germline V gene has CDR1 MNHEY and CDR2 SMNVEV (reference sequence). Trimming took off 6 bases at V and 11 bases at J, with 14 bases between the two ends. CDR3 length equals 12 residues. CDR3 sequence reads: CASRGPSRTQHF. The DNA of the CDR3 is TGTGCCAGCAGGGGGCCGAGTAGGACCCAGCATTTT.

The rearrangement joins TRBV7-2 to TRBJ2-5; 13 nucleotides agree with TRBD2. Germline V CDR1 and CDR2: SGHTA, FQGNSA. CDR3 length equals 15 residues. With V trimmed by 4 bases and J by 5 bases, 4 bases remained unmatched. CDR3 sequence (DNA): TGTGCCAGCAGCTCCCTGGGACTAGCGGGGGAGACCCAGTACTTC. This gives the protein CASSSLGLAGETQYF.

The chain recombines TRBV6-5 with TRBJ2-7; 10 bases are a match to TRBD2. J lost 4 bases, V lost 5 bases, and 2 bases had no gene match. The germline V gene encodes CDR1 MNHEY and CDR2 SVGAGI. This CDR3 is 13 amino acids long. CDR3 bases: TGTGCCAGCAGTCGACTAGCGGGTTACGAGCAGTACTTC. It encodes CASSRLAGYEQYF.

V usage is TRBV7-9 and J usage is TRBJ2-7, with 7 bases identical to TRBD2. J gave up 5 bases and V 6 bases, and 7 bases lay outside the gene matches. Germline V gene data show CDR1 as SEHNR and CDR2 as FQNEAQ (reference sequence). CDR3 size: 13 residues. CDR3 region: CASRRGSSNEQYF. The CDR3 DNA reads as TGTGCCAGCAGGCGGGGGTCTAGCAACGAGCAGTACTTC.

This clone came up a few times. The CDR3 region is CSVDTRGGTDTQYF. CDR3 bases: TGCAGCGTTGATACCAGGGGGGGCACAGATACGCAGTATTTT. The chain employs TRBV29-1 and TRBJ2-3; D may be TRBD1 (7 bases). The CDR3 contains 14 residues. The germline V and J ends were trimmed by 3 bases and 1 base, with 11 bases remaining between them. Per germline, CDR1 SQVTM and CDR2 ANQGSEA.

V gene TRBV3-1 (or the pseudogene TRBV3-2) combines with J gene TRBJ2-5, with 8 nucleotides matching TRBD1. V lost 2 bases and J lost 14; bases outside the gene matches: 7. This CDR3 spans 12 amino acids. CDR1 and CDR2 (germline): LGHDT, YNNKEL (reference sequence). CDR3 residues: CASSQSGDRPYF. The CDR3 DNA sequence: TGTGCCAGCAGCCAATCGGGGGACAGGCCCTACTTC.

This clone was recorded at least ten times. The chain employs TRBV2 and TRBJ2-2; 12 bases agree with TRBD1. There are 14 residues in the CDR3. Germline V gene data show CDR1 as SNHLY and CDR2 as FYNNEI. Unmatched junction bases numbered 5, after V lost 8 bases and J lost 7 bases. CDR3 sequence reads: CASVGTGGFGELFF. The CDR3 DNA reads TGTGCCAGCGTAGGGACAGGGGGCTTCGGGGAGCTGTTTTTT.

V is TRBV6-5 and J is TRBJ1-3; D uncertain. Trimming cost V 0 bases and J 0 bases, with 6 bases left between them. The CDR3 loop spans 15 amino acids. The germline CDR1 and CDR2 sequences are MNHEY and SVGAGI. CDR3 protein: CASSYSLSSGNTIYF. CDR3 coding DNA: TGTGCCAGCAGTTACTCTCTTAGCTCTGGAAACACCATATATTTT.